This T cell receptor (beta chain) appears in the sequencing data of a study of STAT3 mutations in large granular lymphocyte leukemia. Findings and limits, study-wide: Every T-LGLL patient had at least one immunodominant TCRbeta clonotype.

Some clones are missing from TCRdb's copy, which holds only in-frame ones; the method was immunoSEQ multiplex PCR. The sample includes under 35,000 clones, around three quarters of them seen just once. On this clone itself: Its antigen remains unidentified.

Germline CDR1 is SGDLS and CDR2 is YYNGEE. The CDR3 spans 15 residues. With 0 bases removed from V and 6 bases from J, the gap between germline ends came to 12 bases. This clonotype was sampled from a woman aged 50 to 65 with T-cell large granular lymphocyte leukemia. Some clones in this sample may be carry-over from other donors' samples. Sample: peripheral blood mononuclear cells. This rearrangement joins TRBV9 to TRBJ2-2; D remains ambiguous. The CDR3: CASSVEGRRAGELFF. DNA of the CDR3: TGTGCCAGCAGCGTAGAAGGCCGAAGGGCCGGGGAGCTGTTTTTT. Based on the CDR3 plus reference TRBV9 and TRBJ2-2, the full variable domain is DSGVTQTPKHLITATGQRVTLRCSPRSGDLSVYWYQQSLDQGLQFLIQYYNGEERAKGNILERFSAQQFPDLHSELNLSSLELGDSALYFCASSVEGRRAGELFFGEGSRLTVL.